The T cell receptor beta chain under discussion was sequenced for a study of blood T cell repertoires in COVID-19 (dated by TCRdb to about 2020). The study in broad terms: Samples from collaborators originated in the United States, Italy and Spain and spanned both the acute and convalescent phases of COVID-19. The material from the prospective study consisted of cDNA or gDNA derived from T cells, B-cell-depleted T cells, or PBMCs. Deeply sampled blood TCRbeta repertoires from subjects exposed to, actively infected with, or recovered from COVID-19 were included in the dataset. The repertoires were released in a freely available public database meant as a resource for research on the immune response to SARS-CoV-2. Samples were obtained from the ongoing ImmuneRACE study (first 160 participants) and from 1,254 subjects provided by 6 global collaborators. Sample metadata almost always included a de-identified subject ID, COVID-19 status, age in years and sex. Where available, HLA class I and class II types were obtained from metadata supplied by the sample provider rather than from assay-based typing. The full study reports these points: Clinical and demographic metadata were provided uncurated, with the amount varying by source and participant.

Participants in the prospective study were enrolled through a virtual design, were aged about 18 to 100 years, and lived in 24 United States geographic areas. In the prospective study, participants were assigned to cohorts based on the clinical history participants reported in a screening survey and a study questionnaire. Exposed participants had been in contact with someone with a PCR-confirmed or clinician-diagnosed COVID-19 case within 2 weeks of study entry. Mobile phlebotomists in the prospective study collected whole blood, serum and a nasopharyngeal or oropharyngeal swab from every participant. Additional blood draws and questionnaires over an approximately 2-month period could optionally be provided by prospective study participants. Blood samples from the prospective study were shipped frozen or at room temperature prior to DNA extraction. Counted from cysteine to phenylalanine, this CDR3 has 13 amino acids. The DNA shown is the 39-base CDR3, in frame from base 1. CDR1 SGHDN and CDR2 FVKESK are derived from the germline V gene. V is cut by 6 bases and J by 4 bases, and the space between the germline ends is 13 bases.

TCRbeta CDR3 regions were amplified from genomic DNA by means of the immunoSEQ Assay, a bias-controlled multiplex PCR. The published analysis was carried out like this. The number of nucleated cells in each sample was estimated by amplification of reference gene primers within the assay. To quantify the absolute abundance of each unique TCRbeta CDR3 rearrangement, sequence reads were collapsed and filtered. Productive Simpson clonality was computed per sample as the square root of Simpson's diversity index over productive rearrangements. TCRdb provides this immuneACCESS table in a form limited to in-frame rearrangements. Some clones are lacking; in checked studies, under half of them reflect an unresolved V gene, and why the rest are absent is not known. V and J calls and clone size follow that table, whereas D and trimming were derived from the DNA. The sample contains 400,000 to 500,000 clones, about 88% of them found a single time. Clones ranked in the top ten supply less than 1.5% of the sample.

For this clone: Its antigen remains unidentified. The record has no base qualities; no much larger clone is one base away.

The TCR sequence derives from a young woman who had been exposed to COVID-19. Input material: PBMCs or T cells enriched from blood (not recorded which). Recombination joined TRBV14 with TRBJ2-7; possibly the D gene is TRBD1, per 5 matching bases. The DNA reads as follows: TGTGCCAGCAGTAAGGGGCCTGGGTACGAGCAGTACTTC. It translates to CASSKGPGYEQYF.